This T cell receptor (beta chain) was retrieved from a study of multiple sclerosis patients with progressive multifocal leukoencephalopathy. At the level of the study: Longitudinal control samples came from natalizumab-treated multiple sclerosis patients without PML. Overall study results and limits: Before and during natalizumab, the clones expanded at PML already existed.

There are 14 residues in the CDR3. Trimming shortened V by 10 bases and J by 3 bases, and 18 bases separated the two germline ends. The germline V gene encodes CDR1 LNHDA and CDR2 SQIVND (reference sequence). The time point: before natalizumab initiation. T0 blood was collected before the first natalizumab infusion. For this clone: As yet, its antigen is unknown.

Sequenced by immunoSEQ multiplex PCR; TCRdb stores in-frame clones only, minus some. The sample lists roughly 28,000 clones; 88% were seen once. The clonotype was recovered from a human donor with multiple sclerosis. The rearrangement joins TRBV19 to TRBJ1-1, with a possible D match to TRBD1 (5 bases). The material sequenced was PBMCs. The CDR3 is CATHGGTLDTEAFF. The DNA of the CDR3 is TGTGCCACGCATGGAGGGACCCTCGACACTGAAGCTTTCTTT.